This T cell receptor (beta chain) was recovered during a study of cytomegalovirus exposure and HLA in healthy donors. As to this clone: Antigen specificity is unknown.

Vbeta (60) and Jbeta (13) primers were used in the PCR. Profiled with immunoSEQ multiplex PCR; TCRdb holds only in-frame clones, not every one. The table records 60,000 to 70,000 clones, approximately 75% of them present only once. General study results and limits: A later analysis found most CMV-associated TCR beta chains apparently HLA-restricted. For most TCR sequences rarity was the rule, although some public TCRs occurred in many donors. The productive fraction for most TCR beta V segments was about 87% or about 30% in an earlier analysis.

This CDR3 comprises 16 residues. V was shortened by 2 bases and J by 0 bases, with 13 bases between the two germline ends. Germline V gene lookup returns CDR1 SGHDT and CDR2 YYEEEE. This sequence originates from a man between 60 and 70 years old in good health and CMV-seropositive. The V and J genes are TRBV5-6 and TRBJ2-3; D is possibly TRBD2 (6 bases). The specimen sequenced was PBMCs. The CDR3 loop is CASSFGSSLSTDTQYF. The CDR3 region has the DNA TGTGCCAGCAGCTTCGGGAGTTCTTTAAGCACAGATACGCAGTATTTT.